Listed below are T cell receptor beta chains from one sample, sequenced in a study of blood T cell repertoires in COVID-19. Clones were read by immunoSEQ multiplex PCR, and TCRdb kept only the in-frame ones, dropping some. The sample carries 65,000 to 75,000 clones, about nine tenths recorded once. The sequenced sample consisted of peripheral blood. All receptors come from a woman older than 75 with active or convalescent COVID-19. Both conserved end residues are part of each CDR3.

J gene,V gene,CDR3 protein
TRBJ2-6,TRBV10-2,CASSDPGGTGANVLTF
TRBJ2-3,TRBV7-9,CASSFSGGLYTQYF
TRBJ2-2,TRBV7-2,CASSLGLLRGELFF
TRBJ1-2,TRBV5-6,CASSLAGGYGYTF
TRBJ2-3,TRBV5-1,CASSFGDTSSTDTQYF
TRBJ2-7,TRBV12-3/TRBV12-4,CASSLNQYEQYF
TRBJ1-3,TRBV3-1/TRBV3-2,CASRDRGNTIYF
TRBJ1-4,TRBV7-9,CASSRTGDEKLFF
TRBJ1-2,TRBV12-3/TRBV12-4,CASGRELLYGYTF
TRBJ1-5,TRBV18,CASSPELTDNQPQHF
TRBJ2-3,TRBV18,CASSPRVDTQYF
TRBJ1-1,TRBV11-2,CASSLVWIGRTEAFF
TRBJ2-7,TRBV5-5,CASSPGQGWYEQYF
TRBJ2-4,TRBV6-2/TRBV6-3,CASSPGTGGFIAKNIQYF
TRBJ1-2,TRBV5-1,CASSYQGPYGYTF
TRBJ1-5,TRBV3-1/TRBV3-2,CASSQGGQGPHQPQHF
TRBJ1-1,TRBV4-2,CASDGLGSLNTEAFF
TRBJ2-5,TRBV6-5,CASTPPGQETQYF
TRBJ2-4,TRBV5-6,CASSFWDRENIQYF
TRBJ2-3,TRBV7-2,CASSTGTSLGTQYF
TRBJ2-3,TRBV6-5,CASSRNRGGTDTQYF
TRBJ2-7,TRBV6-2/TRBV6-3,CASTPTGFMNYEQYF
TRBJ1-6,TRBV5-8,CASSFGQIGNSPLHF
TRBJ1-1,TRBV5-6,CASSLGRDYNTEAFF
TRBJ2-5,TRBV3-1/TRBV3-2,CASSPQDRDQETQYF
TRBJ2-5,TRBV3-1/TRBV3-2,CASSLKTSGGSQETQYF
TRBJ1-2,TRBV5-4,CASSLRQGTYGYTF
TRBJ2-7,TRBV7-9,CASSLPLGGEYF
TRBJ2-5,TRBV30,CAWSEDIVAETQYF
TRBJ1-6,TRBV14,CASSQDLRGGYSPLHF
TRBJ1-2,TRBV11-2,CASSLPGQAYGYTF
TRBJ1-1,TRBV5-1,CASRARLGTNNTEAFF
TRBJ2-5,TRBV10-3,CAISPSTGEETQYF
TRBJ1-4,TRBV4-1,CASSQGPRTAKNEKLFF
TRBJ2-1,TRBV4-3,CASSQITSNEQFF
TRBJ2-5,TRBV4-1,CASSRLAGDLETQYF
TRBJ1-6,TRBV6-6,CASSYLTGNYHSPLHF
TRBJ1-4,TRBV25-1,CASGHSRTGNNEKLFF
TRBJ1-3,TRBV6-5,CASQGFSGNTIYF
TRBJ1-6,TRBV11-2,CASSYRSTEYSPLHF
TRBJ2-1,TRBV7-2,CASRPWTSGGWSEQFF
TRBJ1-1,TRBV18,CASSLWGQGNTEAFF
TRBJ2-7,TRBV29-1,CSVLTGLVYEQYF
TRBJ2-2,TRBV4-3,CASSPWGGGAFGTGELFF
TRBJ2-3,TRBV27,CASSLNPSGVDTQYF
TRBJ2-3,TRBV11-3,CASSSRTSGGTTDTQYF
TRBJ2-7,TRBV7-8,CASRSTGFDSYEQYF
TRBJ1-2,TRBV18,CASSLGTVDQPIF
TRBJ1-1,TRBV30,CAWSEQVNTEAFF
TRBJ1-6,TRBV5-6,CASSLGGWGNYNSPLHF
TRBJ2-3,TRBV19,CATSGSKVGTDTQYF
TRBJ1-4,TRBV3-1/TRBV3-2,CASTNPQANEKLFF